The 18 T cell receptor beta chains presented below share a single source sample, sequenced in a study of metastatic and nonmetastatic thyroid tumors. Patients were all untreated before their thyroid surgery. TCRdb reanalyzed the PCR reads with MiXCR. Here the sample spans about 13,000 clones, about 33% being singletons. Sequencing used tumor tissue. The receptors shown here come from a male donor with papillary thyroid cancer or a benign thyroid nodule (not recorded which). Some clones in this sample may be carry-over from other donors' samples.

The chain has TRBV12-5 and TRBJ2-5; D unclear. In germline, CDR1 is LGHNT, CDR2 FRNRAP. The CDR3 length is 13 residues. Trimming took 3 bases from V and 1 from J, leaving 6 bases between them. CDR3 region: CASGFDLQETQYF. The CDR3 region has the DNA TGTGCTAGTGGTTTCGACCTCCAAGAGACCCAGTACTTC.

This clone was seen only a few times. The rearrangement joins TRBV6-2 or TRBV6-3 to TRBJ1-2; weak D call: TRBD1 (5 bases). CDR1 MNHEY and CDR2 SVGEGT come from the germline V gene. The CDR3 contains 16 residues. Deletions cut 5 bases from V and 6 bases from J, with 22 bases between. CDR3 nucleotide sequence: TGTGCCAGCAGTCCCGGCCTCGGGGCAGGGAGAAATGGCTACACCTTC. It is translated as CASSPGLGAGRNGYTF.

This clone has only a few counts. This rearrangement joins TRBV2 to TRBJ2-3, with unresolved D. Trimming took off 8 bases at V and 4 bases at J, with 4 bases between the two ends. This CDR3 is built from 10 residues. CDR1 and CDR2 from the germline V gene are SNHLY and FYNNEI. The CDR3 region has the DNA TGTGCCAGCTCCTCAGATACGCAGTATTTT. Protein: CASSSDTQYF.

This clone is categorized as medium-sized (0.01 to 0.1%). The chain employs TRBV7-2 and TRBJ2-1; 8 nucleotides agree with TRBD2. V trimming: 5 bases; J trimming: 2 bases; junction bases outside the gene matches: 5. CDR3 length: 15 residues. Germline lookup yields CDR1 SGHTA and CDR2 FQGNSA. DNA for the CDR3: TGTGCCAGCAGCGCAGCGGGAGCTACCTACAATGAGCAGTTCTTC. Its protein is CASSAAGATYNEQFF.

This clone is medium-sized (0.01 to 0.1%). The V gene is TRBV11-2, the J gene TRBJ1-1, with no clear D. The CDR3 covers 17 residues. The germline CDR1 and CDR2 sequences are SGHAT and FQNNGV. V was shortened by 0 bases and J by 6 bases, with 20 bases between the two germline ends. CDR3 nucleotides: TGTGCCAGCAGCTTAGAACTTAGGGTAAATCGCTACGCTGAAGCTTTCTTT. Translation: CASSLELRVNRYAEAFF.

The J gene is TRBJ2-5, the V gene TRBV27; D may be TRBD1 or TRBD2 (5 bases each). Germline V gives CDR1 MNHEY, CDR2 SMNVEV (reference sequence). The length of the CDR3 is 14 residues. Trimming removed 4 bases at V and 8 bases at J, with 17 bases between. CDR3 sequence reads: CASSSTGTTRTQYF. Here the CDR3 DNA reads TGTGCCAGCAGTTCGACCGGGACCACCAGAACCCAGTACTTC.

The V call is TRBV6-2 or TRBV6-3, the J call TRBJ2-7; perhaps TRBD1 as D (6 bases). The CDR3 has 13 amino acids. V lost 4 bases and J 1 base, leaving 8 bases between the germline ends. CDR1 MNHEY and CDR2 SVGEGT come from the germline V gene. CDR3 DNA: TGTGCCAGCAGTTTCGGACAGTCCTACGAGCAGTACTTC. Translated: CASSFGQSYEQYF.

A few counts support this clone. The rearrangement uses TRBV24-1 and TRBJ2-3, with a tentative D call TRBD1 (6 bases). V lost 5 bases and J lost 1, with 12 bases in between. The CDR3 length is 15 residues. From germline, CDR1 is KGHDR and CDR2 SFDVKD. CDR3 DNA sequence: TGTGCCACCAGTGGGATAGGGGGAGGCACAGATACGCAGTATTTT. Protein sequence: CATSGIGGGTDTQYF.

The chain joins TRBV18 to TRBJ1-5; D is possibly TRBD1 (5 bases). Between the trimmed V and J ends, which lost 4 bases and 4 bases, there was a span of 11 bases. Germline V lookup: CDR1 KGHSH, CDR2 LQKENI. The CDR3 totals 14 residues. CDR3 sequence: CASSRSTENQPQHF. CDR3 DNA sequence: TGTGCCAGCTCACGATCGACAGAAAATCAGCCCCAGCATTTT.

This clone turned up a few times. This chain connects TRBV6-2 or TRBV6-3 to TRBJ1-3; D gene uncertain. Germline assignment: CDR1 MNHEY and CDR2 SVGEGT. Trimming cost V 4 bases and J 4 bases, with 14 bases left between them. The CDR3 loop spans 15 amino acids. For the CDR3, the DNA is TGTGCCAGCAGTTCGGCAGCGGTGATAGGAAACACCATATATTTT. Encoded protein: CASSSAAVIGNTIYF.

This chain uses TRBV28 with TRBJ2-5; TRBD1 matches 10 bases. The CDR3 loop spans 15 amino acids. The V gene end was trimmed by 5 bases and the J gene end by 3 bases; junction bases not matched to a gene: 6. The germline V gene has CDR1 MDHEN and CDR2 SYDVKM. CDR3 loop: CASSAVGTGEETQYF. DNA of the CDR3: TGTGCCAGCAGTGCCGTTGGGACAGGGGAAGAGACCCAGTACTTC. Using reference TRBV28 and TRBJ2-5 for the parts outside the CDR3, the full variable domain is DVKVTQSSRYLVKRTGEKVFLECVQDMDHENMFWYRQDPGLGLRLIYFSYDVKMKEKGDIPEGYSVSREKKERFSLILESASTNQTSMYLCASSAVGTGEETQYFGPGTRLLVL.

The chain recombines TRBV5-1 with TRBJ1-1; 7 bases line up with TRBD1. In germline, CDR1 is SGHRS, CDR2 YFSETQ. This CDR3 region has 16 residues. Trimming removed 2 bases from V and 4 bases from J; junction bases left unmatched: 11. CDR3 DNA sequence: TGCGCCAGCAGCTTAGGTCACGGACAGGCGGGCACTGAAGCTTTCTTT. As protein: CASSLGHGQAGTEAFF.

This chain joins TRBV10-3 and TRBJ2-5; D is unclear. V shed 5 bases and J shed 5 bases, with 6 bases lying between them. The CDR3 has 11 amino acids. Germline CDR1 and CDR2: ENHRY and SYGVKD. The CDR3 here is CAISYGETQYF. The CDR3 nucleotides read TGTGCCATCAGTTACGGGGAGACCCAGTACTTC.

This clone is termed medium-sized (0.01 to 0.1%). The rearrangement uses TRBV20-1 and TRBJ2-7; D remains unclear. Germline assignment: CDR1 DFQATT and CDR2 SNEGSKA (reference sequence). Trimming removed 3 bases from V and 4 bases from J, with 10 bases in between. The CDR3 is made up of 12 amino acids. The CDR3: CSARVRDYEQYF. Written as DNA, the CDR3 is TGCAGTGCTAGGGTTAGGGATTACGAGCAGTACTTC.

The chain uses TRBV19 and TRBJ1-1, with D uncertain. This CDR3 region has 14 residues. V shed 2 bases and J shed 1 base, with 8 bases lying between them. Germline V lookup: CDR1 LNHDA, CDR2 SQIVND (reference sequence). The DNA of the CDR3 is TGTGCCAGTAGTATATCGTCCCCGAACACTGAAGCTTTCTTT. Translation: CASSISSPNTEAFF.

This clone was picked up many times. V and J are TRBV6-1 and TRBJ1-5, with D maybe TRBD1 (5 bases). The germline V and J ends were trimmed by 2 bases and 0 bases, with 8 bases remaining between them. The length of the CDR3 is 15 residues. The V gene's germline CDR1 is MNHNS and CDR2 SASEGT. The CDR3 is CASSEWGVSNQPQHF. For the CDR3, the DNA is TGTGCCAGCAGTGAATGGGGGGTTAGCAATCAGCCCCAGCATTTT.

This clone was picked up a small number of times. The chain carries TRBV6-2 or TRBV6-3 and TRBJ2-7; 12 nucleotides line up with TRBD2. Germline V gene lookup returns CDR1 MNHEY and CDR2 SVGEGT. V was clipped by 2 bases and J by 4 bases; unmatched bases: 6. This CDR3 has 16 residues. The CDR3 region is CASSYAGTSGWYEQYF. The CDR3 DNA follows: TGTGCCAGCAGTTACGCCGGGACTAGCGGGTGGTACGAGCAGTACTTC.

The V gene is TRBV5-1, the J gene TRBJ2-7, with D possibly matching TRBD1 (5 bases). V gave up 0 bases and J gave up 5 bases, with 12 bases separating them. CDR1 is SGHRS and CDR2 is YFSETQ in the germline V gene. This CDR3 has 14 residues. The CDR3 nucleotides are TGCGCCAGCAGCTTGGAGGCCAGGGCCAACGAGCAGTACTTC. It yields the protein CASSLEARANEQYF.